Below, 15 T cell receptor beta chains from the same sample are listed, as sequenced in a study of blood T cell repertoires in COVID-19. Assay: immunoSEQ multiplex PCR; the TCRdb copy retains only in-frame clones and omits some. The table lists 130,000 or so clones, about 83% of them singletons, with around a sixth in the top ten. The material sequenced was peripheral blood. Receptors were obtained from a man aged 50 to 59 with acute or convalescent COVID-19.

The V call is TRBV5-6, the J call TRBJ1-3; 9 positions match TRBD1. There are 16 residues in the CDR3. Germline V CDR1 and CDR2: SGHDT, YYEEEE. V shed 2 bases, J shed 4 bases, and the junction held 7 bases outside the gene matches. The CDR3 protein is CASSFEQGAKGNTIYF. The CDR3 DNA reads as TGTGCCAGCAGCTTTGAACAGGGGGCGAAGGGAAACACCATATATTTT.

The chain joins TRBV29-1 to TRBJ1-1, with 10 bases fitting TRBD1. In germline, CDR1 is SQVTM, CDR2 ANQGSEA. The CDR3 runs to 14 residues. After removal of 5 bases from V and 1 base from J, the junction contained 4 bases not matched to a gene. The CDR3 reads CSVSRDRGNTEAFF. As DNA, the CDR3 is TGCAGCGTTAGCAGGGACAGGGGGAACACTGAAGCTTTCTTT. The full variable domain, its missing parts supplied by reference TRBV29-1 and TRBJ1-1, is SAVISQKPSRDICQRGTSLTIQCQVDSQVTMMFWYRQQPGQSLTLIATANQGSEATYESGFVIDKFPISRPNLTFSTLTVSNMSPEDSSIYLCSVSRDRGNTEAFFGQGTRLTVV.

The V call is TRBV6-5, the J call TRBJ1-2; 11 nucleotides match TRBD1. J gave up 6 bases and V 4 bases, and 10 bases lay outside the gene matches. The CDR3 contains 16 residues. In germline, CDR1 is MNHEY, CDR2 SVGAGI. CDR3 coding DNA: TGTGCCAGCAGTTCCACCGGGACAGGGGGTACGGATGGCTACACCTTC. Protein: CASSSTGTGGTDGYTF.

The chain combines TRBV5-4 with TRBJ2-2; 8 nucleotides match TRBD1. Trimming at V came to 4 bases and at J to 3 bases, leaving 8 bases not matched to a gene. The CDR3 consists of 16 residues. The germline V gene encodes CDR1 SGHNT and CDR2 YYREEE (reference sequence). In DNA, the CDR3 is TGTGCCAGCAGCCCGCCCGGGACAGGAGACACCGGGGAGCTGTTTTTT. This encodes CASSPPGTGDTGELFF.

The chain combines TRBV6-5 with TRBJ1-2, with 9 nucleotides matching TRBD1. Germline trimming cut 6 bases from V and 6 bases from J; bases unmatched to any gene: 5. The CDR3 runs 13 residues. The germline gives CDR1 MNHEY, CDR2 SVGAGI. CDR3 DNA sequence: TGTGCCAGCAGATACGGGACAGGGAATGGCTACACCTTC. Translated: CASRYGTGNGYTF.

V is TRBV2 and J is TRBJ2-2, with TRBD2 matching 11 bases. The V and J ends lost 4 bases and 4 bases, in that order; junction bases with no gene match: 5. The CDR3 consists of 16 residues. The germline V gene encodes CDR1 SNHLY and CDR2 FYNNEI. CDR3 sequence (DNA): TGTGCCAGCAGTGCTCTAGCGGGGGGCTCCACCGGGGAGCTGTTTTTT. It codes for CASSALAGGSTGELFF.

The gene calls are TRBV9 and TRBJ2-1; possible D gene TRBD1, 6 bases. Germline values: CDR1 SGDLS, CDR2 YYNGEE. This CDR3 has 15 amino acids. Trimming stripped 4 bases from V and 8 bases from J, with 19 bases between. CDR3 coding DNA: TGTGCCAGCAGCTCTAGTGGGGGCCACGGGGATGAGCAGTTCTTC. Amino acid sequence: CASSSSGGHGDEQFF.

The genes are TRBV11-2 and TRBJ2-1; D might be TRBD1 (5 bases). The CDR3 loop spans 15 amino acids. CDR1 is SGHAT and CDR2 is FQNNGV in the germline V gene. The V gene lost 2 bases and the J gene lost 9 bases, with 17 bases spanning the gap. Here the CDR3 reads CASSLLGLYVGEQFF. In DNA form, the CDR3 reads TGTGCCAGCAGCTTATTGGGGCTGTATGTCGGTGAGCAGTTCTTC.

The chain recombines TRBV7-8 with TRBJ2-1; 8 bases are a match to TRBD1. CDR3 length equals 15 residues. In germline, CDR1 is SGHVS, CDR2 FQNEAQ. The J segment lost 2 bases and the V segment lost 5 bases, leaving 5 bases of the junction unmatched. Here the CDR3 reads CASSPDRGPYNEQFF. The CDR3 DNA is TGTGCCAGCAGCCCCGACAGGGGTCCCTACAATGAGCAGTTCTTC.

This clone appeared once. This chain uses TRBV5-4 with TRBJ2-3; 8 bases are a match to TRBD1. V trimming: 3 bases; J trimming: 2 bases; junction bases outside the gene matches: 5. The CDR3 consists of 15 residues. Germline V CDR1 and CDR2: SGHNT, YYREEE (reference sequence). The CDR3 sequence: CASSYRTGITDTQYF. CDR3 coding DNA: TGTGCCAGCAGCTATAGGACAGGGATCACAGATACGCAGTATTTT.

The chain has TRBV5-1 and TRBJ1-1; D is unresolved. The CDR3 extends over 13 amino acids. Trimming stripped 1 base from V and 8 bases from J, with 12 bases between. Germline lookup yields CDR1 SGHRS and CDR2 YFSETQ. CDR3 in amino acids: CASSLNGEREAFF. The CDR3 DNA reads TGCGCCAGCAGCTTGAATGGAGAACGGGAAGCTTTCTTT.

This clone was counted only a few times. V usage is TRBV3-1 (or the pseudogene TRBV3-2) and J usage is TRBJ2-7; 12 positions match TRBD2. This CDR3 has 14 residues. V dropped 4 bases and J dropped 6; count of bases not matched to a gene: 4. Germline V gene sequence: CDR1 LGHDT, CDR2 YNNKEL (reference sequence). Here the CDR3 DNA reads TGTGCCAGCAGCCTAACTAGCGGGGGGATCGAGCAGTACTTC. Amino acids: CASSLTSGGIEQYF.

This chain uses TRBV6-5 with TRBJ2-3, with TRBD2 matching 11 bases. V shed 2 bases, J shed 5 bases, and the junction held 6 bases outside the gene matches. CDR1 and CDR2 (germline): MNHEY, SVGAGI. The CDR3 totals 16 residues. In nucleotides, the CDR3 is TGTGCCAGCAGTTACCAGGTAGCGGGGGGGCAAGATACGCAGTATTTT. Protein sequence: CASSYQVAGGQDTQYF.

This chain connects TRBV19 to TRBJ2-6; tentatively, D is TRBD1 (6 bases). The CDR3 runs 17 residues. The V and J ends lost 3 bases and 0 bases respectively, with 12 bases between them. The V gene's germline CDR1 is LNHDA and CDR2 SQIVND (reference sequence). The CDR3: CASSILGHFSGANVLTF. CDR3 DNA: TGTGCCAGTAGTATTTTGGGACACTTCTCTGGGGCCAACGTCCTGACTTTC.

This clone was counted a single time. The chain is built from TRBV27 and TRBJ1-2, with 8 bases identical to TRBD1. The CDR3 sequence is 14 residues long. The V segment lost 7 bases and the J segment 8 bases; nucleotides outside the gene matches: 12. Germline V CDR1 and CDR2: MNHEY, SMNVEV (reference sequence). The CDR3 reads CASTTTTGAGGYTF. CDR3 sequence (DNA): TGTGCCAGCACAACAACGACAGGGGCGGGAGGCTACACCTTC.